These 8 T cell receptor beta chains share one sample of origin, sequenced in a study of cytotoxic CD8 clonotypes in ibrutinib-treated CLL. Sequenced by immunoSEQ multiplex PCR; TCRdb stores in-frame clones only, minus some. The sample holds some 310,000 clones, about 80% seen once. Sequenced material: PBMCs, taken before ibrutinib treatment. The source is a human donor with chronic lymphocytic leukemia.

V and J are TRBV7-3 and TRBJ2-1; D might be TRBD2 (5 bases). This CDR3 is built from 15 residues. Per the germline V gene, CDR1 is SGHTA and CDR2 is FQGTGA. V was trimmed by 5 bases and J by 1 base, leaving 12 bases between them. The DNA of the CDR3 is TGTGCCAGCAGCCCCCTTCGGGGATCCTACAATGAGCAGTTCTTC. This encodes CASSPLRGSYNEQFF.

V usage is TRBV2 and J usage is TRBJ2-1; D gene ambiguous. Germline CDR1 is SNHLY and CDR2 is FYNNEI. The CDR3 spans 10 residues. The V end lost 7 bases, the J end lost 8 bases, and 6 bases lay between the germline ends. The CDR3 bases are TGTGCCAGCATGCACGATGAGCAGTTCTTC. Translation: CASMHDEQFF.

The chain employs TRBV5-1 and TRBJ2-5; D tentatively reads TRBD1 or TRBD2 (7 bases each). This CDR3 contains 16 residues. CDR1 is SGHRS, CDR2 YFSETQ, per germline. Trimming shortened V by 4 bases and J by 4 bases, and 20 bases separated the two germline ends. For the CDR3, the DNA is TGCGCCAGCAGCCCTCAGGGGGGGCTGACGTTAGAGACCCAGTACTTC. This gives the protein CASSPQGGLTLETQYF.

The chain employs TRBV7-9 and TRBJ2-5, with unresolved D. V lost 2 bases and J lost 3, with 7 bases in between. In germline, CDR1 is SEHNR, CDR2 FQNEAQ (reference sequence). The CDR3 consists of 13 residues. Here the CDR3 reads CASSLIAEETQYF. DNA of the CDR3: TGTGCCAGCAGCTTAATAGCTGAAGAGACCCAGTACTTC.

This clone was counted only a few times. This chain's CDR3 is CASSVELAGVEQFF. The CDR3 DNA reads as TGTGCCAGCAGCGTAGAGCTAGCGGGAGTTGAGCAGTTCTTC. This chain uses TRBV9 with TRBJ2-1, with 10 nucleotides matching TRBD2. The germline V gene encodes CDR1 SGDLS and CDR2 YYNGEE. This CDR3 is 14 amino acids long. V lost 0 bases and J lost 9; bases outside the gene matches: 3.

The sample holds one count of this clone. The chain employs TRBV14 and TRBJ1-2; TRBD1 matches at 7 bases. Germline V gene data show CDR1 as SGHDN and CDR2 as FVKESK. V lost 0 bases and J lost 4; bases outside the gene matches: 5. CDR3 length: 15 amino acids. As DNA, the CDR3 is TGTGCCAGCAGCCAAGATTTGCGACAGGGCTATGGCTACACCTTC. Translated, it gives CASSQDLRQGYGYTF.

This clone was seen more than once but under ten times. The chain has TRBV6-5 and TRBJ2-5, with TRBD2 identical over 8 bases. CDR3 length: 14 residues. The germline CDR1 and CDR2 sequences are MNHEY and SVGAGI. With 3 bases clipped from V and 5 bases from J, the junction kept 5 bases outside the gene matches. The CDR3 loop reads CASSYGGRKETQYF. As DNA, the CDR3 is TGTGCCAGCAGTTATGGCGGGAGGAAGGAGACCCAGTACTTC.

This clone was counted a few times. V usage is TRBV10-3 and J usage is TRBJ2-7, with D possibly being TRBD2 (7 bases). Germline CDR1 is ENHRY and CDR2 is SYGVKD. The CDR3 has 11 amino acids. The V gene lost 11 bases and the J gene lost 3 bases, with 11 bases spanning the gap. This CDR3 reads CAGGAGYEQYF. The CDR3 DNA sequence: TGTGCCGGGGGGGCGGGCTACGAGCAGTACTTC.